The clone carrying this T cell receptor beta chain was recorded many times. The antigen is not known. The data are from a study of CD8 T cells in ankylosing spondylitis. Study findings and constraints: Earlier studies detected some motif variants in reactive arthritis synovial fluid and blood. The authors reported significant enrichment of disease-linked clones in matched ankylosing spondylitis synovial fluid. For ankylosing spondylitis blood, a TCR beta motif of fewer than 10 highly homologous variants appeared characteristic.

TCRdb called the 5' RACE reads again in MiXCR, with one record for every CDR3 protein. Among approximately 42,000 distinct CDR3 sequences, 4% were seen once, and the ten largest hold over 3%. The junction had 10 bases not matched to a gene; V was cut back by 4 bases and J by 4 bases. This CDR3 has 16 amino acids. Looked up from germline, CDR1 is SGDLS and CDR2 is YYNGEE. Sequencing was done on a sample of blood, either unsorted or a sorted T cell fraction (not recorded which). The TCR originated in a female donor with ankylosing spondylitis or in good health (not recorded which). The gene calls are TRBV9 and TRBJ2-1, with 8 bases identical to TRBD2. The CDR3 bases are TGTGCCAGCAGCCCCCCCGGAGCGGGGGTTTACAATGAGCAGTTCTTC. Encoded protein: CASSPPGAGVYNEQFF.